The 6 T cell receptor beta chains below all came from one sample that was sequenced in a study of Graves' ophthalmopathy and Graves' hyperthyroidism. From RNA, the CDR3 regions of TCR beta chains were amplified and sequenced. Scientists carried out first-round RT-PCR using HTBI primers and then a second-round multiplex PCR. MiXCR, run by TCRdb on the multiplex PCR reads, gives a single entry per CDR3 protein. The sample yields fewer than 400,000 distinct CDR3 sequences, roughly 18% seen once. What was sequenced was peripheral blood. Every receptor here comes from a woman under 30 with Graves' ophthalmopathy.

This clonotype has at least ten counts. The chain links TRBV20-1 to TRBJ2-7, with no clear D. This CDR3 has 15 amino acids. Per the germline V gene, CDR1 is DFQATT and CDR2 is SNEGSKA (reference sequence). V was trimmed by 3 bases and J by 5 bases, leaving 20 bases between them. CDR3: CSASLTLRHIHEQYF. The CDR3 coding sequence is TGCAGTGCTAGTCTGACCCTTCGGCATATACACGAGCAGTACTTC.

This clonotype was detected many times. V gene TRBV5-5 combines with J gene TRBJ2-7; 8 positions match TRBD1. This CDR3 comprises 14 residues. Germline V gives CDR1 SGHKS, CDR2 YYEKEE (reference sequence). The V and J ends lost 4 bases and 2 bases, in that order; junction bases with no gene match: 5. The CDR3 region is CASSVGQGAYEQYF. Here the CDR3 DNA reads TGTGCCAGCAGCGTTGGACAGGGAGCCTACGAGCAGTACTTC.

This chain connects TRBV25-1 to TRBJ2-2; the D gene could be TRBD1 or TRBD2 (5 bases each). Trimming removed 6 bases at V and 4 bases at J, with 18 bases between. The CDR3 is 16 amino acids. Germline V gene sequence: CDR1 MGHDK, CDR2 SYGVNS. The chain's CDR3 is CASRAPGAQGTGELFF. In nucleotides, the CDR3 is TGTGCCAGCAGGGCCCCCGGGGCGCAAGGCACCGGGGAGCTGTTTTTT.

This clonotype was detected ten times or more. The chain couples TRBV2 to TRBJ2-2; 7 bases are a match to TRBD1. The junction had 9 bases not matched to a gene; V was cut back by 11 bases and J by 6 bases. The germline V gene encodes CDR1 SNHLY and CDR2 FYNNEI. The length of the CDR3 is 13 residues. Written as DNA, the CDR3 is TGTGCCTTTGAGACAGGGAGCCCCGGGGAGCTGTTTTTT. Its translation is CAFETGSPGELFF.

This clonotype was observed at least ten times. The rearrangement uses TRBV6-5 and TRBJ1-1; D gene unclear. This CDR3 is built from 15 residues. Trimming removed 6 bases from V and 2 bases from J, with 16 bases in between. Germline V lookup: CDR1 MNHEY, CDR2 SVGAGI. CDR3 loop: CASRPTGKGNTEAFF. DNA of the CDR3: TGTGCCAGCAGACCGACCGGAAAGGGTAACACTGAAGCTTTCTTT.

There are many counts of this clonotype. The chain couples TRBV5-1 to TRBJ2-2; 9 bases align to TRBD1. Germline V CDR1 and CDR2: SGHRS, YFSETQ. V was pared by 1 base and J by 2 bases, with 3 bases of the junction left unmatched. This CDR3 has 16 amino acids. For the CDR3, the DNA is TGCGCCAGCAGCTTGACAGGGGGCACTAACACCGGGGAGCTGTTTTTT. Translating gives CASSLTGGTNTGELFF.